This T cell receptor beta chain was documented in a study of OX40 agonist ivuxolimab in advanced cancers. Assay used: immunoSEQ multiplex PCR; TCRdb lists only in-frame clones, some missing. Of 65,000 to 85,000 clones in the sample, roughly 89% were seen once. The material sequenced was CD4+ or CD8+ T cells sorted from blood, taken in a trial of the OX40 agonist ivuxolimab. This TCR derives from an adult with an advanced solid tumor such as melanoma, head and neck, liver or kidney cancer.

CDR3 residues: CASSQDWVPGQGYYGTEAFF. Here the CDR3 DNA reads TGTGCCAGCAGCCAAGATTGGGTCCCGGGACAGGGGTATTATGGCACTGAAGCTTTCTTT. V and J are TRBV4-2 and TRBJ1-1; 10 nucleotides align to TRBD1. CDR1 is LGHNA, CDR2 YNFKEQ, per germline. The ends lost 0 bases at V and 4 bases at J; junction bases unmatched: 17. The CDR3 runs to 20 residues.